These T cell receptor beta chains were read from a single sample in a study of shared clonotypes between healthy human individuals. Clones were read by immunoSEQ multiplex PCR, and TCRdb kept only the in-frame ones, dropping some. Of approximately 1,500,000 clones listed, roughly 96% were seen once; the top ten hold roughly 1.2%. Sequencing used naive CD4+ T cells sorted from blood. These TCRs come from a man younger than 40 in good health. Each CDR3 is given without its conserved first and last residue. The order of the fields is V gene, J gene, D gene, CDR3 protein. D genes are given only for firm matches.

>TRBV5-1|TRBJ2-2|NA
ASSLEGWDTGELF
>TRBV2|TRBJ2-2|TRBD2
ASSPGLAGAGTGELF
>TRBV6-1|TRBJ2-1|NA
ASREGIIINEQF
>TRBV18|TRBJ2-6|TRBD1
ASSDRFLSGANVLT
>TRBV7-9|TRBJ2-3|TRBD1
ASSPDRGRGTDTQY
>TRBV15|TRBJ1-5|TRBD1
ATSPPGTGFQPQH
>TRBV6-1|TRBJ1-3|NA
ASSGAGLGALRGNTIY
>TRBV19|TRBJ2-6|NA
ASSIQGSGANVLT
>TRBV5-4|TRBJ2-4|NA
ASSLGGATEDIQY
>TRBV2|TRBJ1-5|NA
ASSELRRLKQPQH
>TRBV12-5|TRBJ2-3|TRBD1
ASAVTGVGADTQY
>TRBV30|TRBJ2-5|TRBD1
AWSGGQGAVETQY
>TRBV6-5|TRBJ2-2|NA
ASSYSGGELF
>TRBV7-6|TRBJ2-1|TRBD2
ASSLDLRTGGLSSYNEQF
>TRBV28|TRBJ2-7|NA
ASSLRGTLEEQY
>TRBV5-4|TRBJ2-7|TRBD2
ASSTGLAGNEQY
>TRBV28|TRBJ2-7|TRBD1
ASRFGDRGSSEQY
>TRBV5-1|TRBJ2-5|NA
ASSLQGGRETQY